The clone carrying this T cell receptor beta chain was seen a few times. Its antigen is not identified. The data are from a study of cytomegalovirus exposure and HLA in healthy donors. Study results and caveats: Among the most significant clusters, several appeared linked to common viral pathogens in a later analysis.

PCR used 60 Vbeta primers and 13 Jbeta primers. Measured with immunoSEQ multiplex PCR; TCRdb has only the in-frame clones, and not every one. The repertoire holds 45,000 to 55,000 clones, with 80% as singletons. The sequenced sample was PBMCs. The clonotype comes from a man aged 30 to 45 in good health and CMV-seropositive.

The CDR3 sequence is CASSELGLGQPQHF. CDR3 DNA sequence: TGTGCCAGCAGTGAACTGGGCCTCGGACAGCCCCAGCATTTT. The chain recombines TRBV6-1 with TRBJ1-5; D uncertain. The germline CDR1 and CDR2 sequences are MNHNS and SASEGT. Trimming left V 2 bases short and J 7 bases short, with 12 bases between. This CDR3 spans 14 amino acids.